The next 17 T cell receptor beta chains were all read from a single sample in a study of beta chain features in type 1 diabetes. The sequenced template was cDNA made from the entire isolated RNA. Method: immunoSEQ multiplex PCR; TCRdb's copy keeps in-frame clones and lacks some. The profile shows some 230,000 clones, around 9.6% of them singletons. Sample: naive CD4+ T cells from blood. Receptor source: a woman between 18 and 30 years old in good health.

The V call is TRBV18, the J call TRBJ1-5, with 8 bases identical to TRBD1. Looked up from germline, CDR1 is KGHSH and CDR2 is LQKENI. V dropped 2 bases and J dropped 1; count of bases not matched to a gene: 7. The CDR3 is 17 residues long. The CDR3 loop reads CASSPGPRGPSNQPQHF. DNA for the CDR3: TGTGCCAGCTCACCAGGGCCCAGGGGGCCCAGCAATCAGCCCCAGCATTTT.

The chain has TRBV9 and TRBJ1-3, with TRBD1 as a possible D gene (6 bases). Trimming stripped 4 bases from V and 0 bases from J, with 11 bases between. Germline V gene sequence: CDR1 SGDLS, CDR2 YYNGEE. The CDR3 extends over 15 amino acids. The CDR3 coding sequence is TGTGCCAGCAGCTCCTTGGACAGCTCTGGAAACACCATATATTTT. Protein sequence: CASSSLDSSGNTIYF.

This clone was observed a few times. This rearrangement joins TRBV5-6 to TRBJ2-7; 7 bases are shared with TRBD2. The CDR3 length is 16 residues. Germline V CDR1 and CDR2: SGHDT, YYEEEE. Trimming took 2 bases from V and 3 from J; bases not matched to a gene: 11. For the CDR3, the DNA is TGTGCCAGCAGCTTCGGACGCGGGAGCTATTTCTACGAGCAGTACTTC. Amino acids: CASSFGRGSYFYEQYF. The whole variable domain, remainder taken from reference TRBV5-6 and TRBJ2-7, is DAGVTQSPTHLIKTRGQQVTLRCSPKSGHDTVSWYQQALGQGPQFIFQYYEEEERQRGNFPDRFSGHQFPNYSSELNVNALLLGDSALYLCASSFGRGSYFYEQYFGPGTRLTVT.

This clone appeared a few times. The chain couples TRBV5-1 to TRBJ1-5, with TRBD1 matching over 7 bases. Looked up from germline, CDR1 is SGHRS and CDR2 is YFSETQ. CDR3 length: 12 amino acids. The trim removed 4 bases at V and 10 bases at J, leaving 5 bases unmatched. The CDR3 DNA sequence: TGCGCCAGCAGCCTCCAGGGGGGTCCCCAGCATTTT. Its translation is CASSLQGGPQHF. The whole variable domain, filled in from reference TRBV5-1 and TRBJ1-5, reads KAGVTQTPRYLIKTRGQQVTLSCSPISGHRSVSWYQQTPGQGLQFLFEYFSETQRNKGNFPGRFSGRQFSNSRSEMNVSTLELGDSALYLCASSLQGGPQHFGDGTRLSIL.

This clone was seen only a few times. The CDR3 loop is CASSVDPGGTGELFF. The DNA for the CDR3 is TGTGCCAGCAGCGTGGACCCGGGAGGCACCGGGGAGCTGTTTTTT. The chain couples TRBV5-6 to TRBJ2-2; 7 bases match TRBD2. Germline V lookup: CDR1 SGHDT, CDR2 YYEEEE. Trimming took 4 bases from V and 4 from J; bases not matched to a gene: 7. This CDR3 spans 15 amino acids.

The chain links TRBV19 to TRBJ2-5, with 10 bases lining up with TRBD2. The CDR3 covers 13 residues. The V and J ends lost 6 bases and 5 bases, in that order; junction bases with no gene match: 3. Germline V gene lookup returns CDR1 LNHDA and CDR2 SQIVND (reference sequence). CDR3 sequence reads: CASSPTSGETQYF. CDR3 DNA: TGTGCCAGTAGCCCGACTAGCGGGGAGACCCAGTACTTC.

This clone was recorded a few times. The chain links TRBV7-9 to TRBJ2-7, with 8 nucleotides matching TRBD1. The CDR3 runs 15 residues. Germline CDR1 SEHNR, CDR2 FQNEAQ (reference sequence). J gave up 4 bases and V 1 base, and 6 bases lay outside the gene matches. The CDR3 protein is CASSLVVGQAYEQYF. Written as DNA, the CDR3 is TGTGCCAGCAGCTTAGTTGTGGGACAGGCGTACGAGCAGTACTTC. Looking up the rest from reference TRBV7-9 and TRBJ2-7 gives the full variable domain: DTGVSQNPRHKITKRGQNVTFRCDPISEHNRLYWYRQTLGQGPEFLTYFQNEAQLEKSRLLSDRFSAERPKGSFSTLEIQRTEQGDSAMYLCASSLVVGQAYEQYFGPGTRLTVT.

This chain connects TRBV6-1 to TRBJ1-1; D gene uncertain. The CDR3 length is 11 residues. Germline V lookup: CDR1 MNHNS, CDR2 SASEGT. V lost 5 bases, J lost 10 bases, and 11 bases lay in between. The CDR3 spells CASSSEIGAFF. The CDR3, as DNA: TGTGCCAGCAGTTCCGAGATTGGAGCTTTCTTT.

In this sample, this clone turned up a few times. The V gene is TRBV6-1, the J gene TRBJ2-3, with TRBD1 matching 8 bases. This CDR3 is built from 16 residues. With V trimmed by 2 bases and J by 4 bases, 8 bases remained unmatched. Germline loops: CDR1 MNHNS, CDR2 SASEGT. In DNA form, the CDR3 reads TGTGCCAGCAGTGAAAATACAGGGGGGAGCGCAGATACGCAGTATTTT. It codes for CASSENTGGSADTQYF.

V gene TRBV6-1 combines with J gene TRBJ2-4, with 8 bases identical to TRBD2. Losses at the gene ends were 5 bases for V and 1 base for J; bases not matched to a gene: 4. CDR3 length equals 15 residues. Germline V gene data show CDR1 as MNHNS and CDR2 as SASEGT. CDR3 sequence reads: CASSISGAAKNIQYF. The CDR3, as DNA: TGTGCCAGCAGTATTAGCGGGGCCGCCAAAAACATTCAGTACTTC.

Note on this clone: The junction departs from the called germline gene at one end, perhaps through a read error. The gene calls are TRBV5-4 and TRBJ1-1; D is perhaps TRBD1 (6 bases). The CDR3 runs to 14 residues. CDR1 SGHNT and CDR2 YYREEE come from the germline V gene (reference sequence). CDR3: CASSQGTPNTEAFF. CDR3 nucleotide sequence: TGCGCCAGCAGCCAAGGGACACCGAACACTGAAGCTTTCTTT.

The chain recombines TRBV7-8 with TRBJ2-2, with 7 bases identical to TRBD2. V gave up 5 bases and J gave up 1 base; unmatched junction bases: 4. CDR1 is SGHVS, CDR2 FQNEAQ, per germline. The CDR3 totals 15 residues. Here the CDR3 reads CASSTSGVNTGELFF. CDR3 in DNA: TGTGCCAGCAGCACGAGCGGGGTGAACACCGGGGAGCTGTTTTTT.

This chain joins TRBV5-1 and TRBJ1-2; D is undetermined. The germline CDR1 and CDR2 sequences are SGHRS and YFSETQ. CDR3 length equals 13 residues. Between the trimmed V and J ends, which lost 2 bases and 5 bases, there was a span of 10 bases. CDR3 sequence: CASSLERSYGYTF. The DNA of the CDR3 is TGCGCCAGCAGCTTAGAACGGAGTTATGGCTACACCTTC.

CDR3 amino acids: CASSSVVRGQAASYEQYF. CDR3 DNA: TGTGCCAGCAGCTCGGTCGTGCGAGGACAGGCCGCCTCCTACGAGCAGTACTTC. The chain carries TRBV7-8 and TRBJ2-7, with 7 bases identical to TRBD1. The V gene's germline CDR1 is SGHVS and CDR2 FQNEAQ. The V and J ends lost 4 bases and 0 bases, in that order; junction bases with no gene match: 15. CDR3 length equals 18 residues.

This clone was seen a few times. The rearrangement links TRBV5-1 to TRBJ1-2; TRBD1 might be the D (5 bases). From germline, CDR1 is SGHRS and CDR2 YFSETQ. Trimming shortened V by 5 bases and J by 0 bases, and 11 bases separated the two germline ends. The CDR3 sequence is 14 residues long. This CDR3 is CASREVGPNYGYTF. The CDR3 DNA follows: TGCGCCAGCAGGGAAGTGGGGCCTAACTATGGCTACACCTTC.

The chain uses TRBV28 and TRBJ1-1; a possible D gene is TRBD1 (5 bases). V shed 5 bases and J shed 1 base, with 14 bases lying between them. Germline V gene data show CDR1 as MDHEN and CDR2 as SYDVKM. The CDR3 has 15 amino acids. CDR3: CASSGPGLPNTEAFF. The CDR3 region has the DNA TGTGCCAGCAGTGGCCCGGGACTGCCGAACACTGAAGCTTTCTTT.

There are a few counts of this clone. The chain links TRBV10-2 to TRBJ2-4, with 11 bases that match TRBD2. V gave up 0 bases and J gave up 8 bases; unmatched junction bases: 12. Germline CDR1 is WSHSY and CDR2 is SAAADI. This CDR3 is built from 18 residues. CDR3 residues: CASSESGGIAGGRHIQYF. CDR3 nucleotides: TGCGCCAGCAGTGAGTCCGGAGGGATAGCGGGAGGGAGGCACATTCAGTACTTC.